The source of this T cell receptor (beta chain) is a study of blood T cell repertoires in COVID-19. Study in general: The origin of the acute and convalescent COVID-19 samples was the United States, Italy and Spain. PBMCs, B-cell-depleted T cells, or T cells were the source of the cDNA or gDNA that made up the material.

Germline assignment: CDR1 MDHEN and CDR2 SYDVKM. The CDR3 sequence is 15 residues long. Trimming left V 3 bases short and J 1 base short, with 12 bases between. Original data processing: Counts of nucleated cells, estimated from reference gene primer amplification, were obtained. Sequenced by immunoSEQ multiplex PCR; TCRdb stores in-frame clones only, minus some. That table supplies the V and J calls and clone size; D and trimming were determined from the DNA. The table has under 55,000 clones, roughly four fifths seen once. This sequence originates from a human donor in a cohort sampled during active COVID-19. The chain recombines TRBV28 with TRBJ1-1; D not certain. Sequencing used peripheral blood. This CDR3 is CASSFIGRGNTEAFF. CDR3 DNA sequence: TGTGCCAGCAGTTTCATCGGCCGCGGGAACACTGAAGCTTTCTTT.